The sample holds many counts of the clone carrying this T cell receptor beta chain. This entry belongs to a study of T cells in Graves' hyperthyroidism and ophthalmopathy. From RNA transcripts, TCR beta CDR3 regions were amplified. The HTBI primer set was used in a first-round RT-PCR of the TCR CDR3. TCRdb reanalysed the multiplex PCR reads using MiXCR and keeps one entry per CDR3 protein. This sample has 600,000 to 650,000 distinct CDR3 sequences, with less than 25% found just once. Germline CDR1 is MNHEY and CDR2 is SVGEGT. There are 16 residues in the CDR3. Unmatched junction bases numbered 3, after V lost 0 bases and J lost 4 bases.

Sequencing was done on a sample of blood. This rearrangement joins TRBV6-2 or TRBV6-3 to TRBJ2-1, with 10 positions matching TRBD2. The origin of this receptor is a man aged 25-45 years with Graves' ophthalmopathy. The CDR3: CASSYSTAGGYNEQFF. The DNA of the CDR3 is TGTGCCAGCAGTTACTCGACAGCGGGAGGGTACAATGAGCAGTTCTTC.